This T cell receptor beta chain was sequenced during a study of identifying expanded T cells in peripheral blood. With respect to this clone: Its antigen is undetermined.

Study results and limitations: Technical replicates showed around 1.2 changed clones; around 2 weeks around 15; four weeks 19. Variance in clone template counts between approximately two-week samples significantly increased with total template count across all healthy donors.

Healthy donors had no documented immune events, such as infections, while sampled. Repertoires were generated with immunoSEQ multiplex PCR, while TCRdb's copy carries only in-frame clones and drops some. The data contain approximately 86,000 clones, around 83% of them singletons. The CDR3 has 12 amino acids. V gave up 4 bases and J gave up 9 bases, with 7 bases separating them. The germline gives CDR1 WSHSY, CDR2 SAAADI. This TCR derives from a person aged 18-70 years in good health. Sequencing used blood. V and J are TRBV10-2 and TRBJ1-6; D uncertain. CDR3 protein: CASSVAGSPLHF. CDR3 nucleotides: TGCGCCAGCAGTGTGGCGGGTTCACCCCTCCACTTT.